A selection of T cell receptor beta chains follows, all from one sample in a study of cytomegalovirus exposure and HLA in healthy donors. Sequenced by immunoSEQ multiplex PCR; TCRdb stores in-frame clones only, minus some. Among 90,000 to 140,000 clones listed, 75% to 85% were seen once. Sample: PBMCs. The receptors were gathered from a man younger than 45 in good health and CMV-seronegative. Each CDR3 is given with its conserved first and last residue. Fields, in order: CDR3 length, clone size, D gene, J gene, V gene, CDR3 DNA, CDR3 protein. D genes are given only for firm matches. Rows give clone size only sometimes, using once, few, many, or a class for an expanded clone.

length: 11
size: once
D: TRBD2
J: TRBJ2-7
V: TRBV2
DNA: TGTGCCAGCACGGGGGGTTACGAGCAGTACTTC
CDR3: CASTGGYEQYF

length: 15
size: .
D: TRBD2
J: TRBJ2-5
V: TRBV5-1
DNA: TGCGCCAGCAGCTTAAGCGGGAGGGCCCTCGAGACCCAGTACTTC
CDR3: CASSLSGRALETQYF

length: 15
size: .
D: TRBD2
J: TRBJ2-2
V: TRBV28
DNA: TGTGCCAGCAGTTTACGGACTAGCGGGAAAGGGGAGCTGTTTTTT
CDR3: CASSLRTSGKGELFF

length: 12
size: .
D: TRBD1
J: TRBJ1-3
V: TRBV30
DNA: TGTGCCTGGGACAGGGACGGAAACACCATATATTTT
CDR3: CAWDRDGNTIYF

length: 14
size: .
D: .
J: TRBJ1-2
V: TRBV7-6
DNA: TGTGCCAGCAGCTTAGATACAGGCCCCTATGGCTACACCTTC
CDR3: CASSLDTGPYGYTF

length: 18
size: .
D: TRBD1
J: TRBJ2-7
V: TRBV29-1
DNA: TGCAGCGTTGATCCCAGGGGGGGGGCCGGGACAGGGGACCACGAGCAGTACTTC
CDR3: CSVDPRGGAGTGDHEQYF

length: 16
size: .
D: TRBD1
J: TRBJ2-7
V: TRBV5-4
DNA: TGTGCCAGCAGCACTCGGGGTGGACAGGGGGGCTACGAGCAGTACTTC
CDR3: CASSTRGGQGGYEQYF

length: 13
size: .
D: TRBD1
J: TRBJ1-2
V: TRBV6-1
DNA: TGTGCCAGCAGAGATGCAGGGGGCGTTGGCTACACCTTC
CDR3: CASRDAGGVGYTF

length: 13
size: many
D: TRBD1
J: TRBJ2-7
V: TRBV9
DNA: TGTGCCAGCAGCGCCCGGACAGGGGGCGAGCAGTACTTC
CDR3: CASSARTGGEQYF

length: 15
size: .
D: .
J: TRBJ2-7
V: TRBV7-9
DNA: TGTGCCAGCAGCTTGGCACAGGAGCATAGGTACGAGCAGTACTTC
CDR3: CASSLAQEHRYEQYF

length: 14
size: .
D: TRBD2
J: TRBJ2-7
V: TRBV10-3
DNA: TGTGCCATCAGTGCGGGGGGGCACAGCTACGAGCAGTACTTC
CDR3: CAISAGGHSYEQYF

length: 16
size: .
D: TRBD2
J: TRBJ2-7
V: TRBV4-3
DNA: TGCGCCAGCAGCCACGGAGCGGGGCTAAGCTCCTACGAGCAGTACTTC
CDR3: CASSHGAGLSSYEQYF

length: 14
size: .
D: TRBD1
J: TRBJ2-7
V: TRBV29-1
DNA: TGCAGCGTTGAAGATCGGGACAGGTCCTACGAGCAGTACTTC
CDR3: CSVEDRDRSYEQYF

length: 17
size: once
D: TRBD2
J: TRBJ2-1
V: TRBV6-1
DNA: TGTGCCAGCAGTGGGACTAGCGGGAGAGGGGGGTACAATGAGCAGTTCTTC
CDR3: CASSGTSGRGGYNEQFF

length: 13
size: .
D: TRBD1
J: TRBJ1-2
V: TRBV5-1
DNA: TGCGCCAGCAGCCCGGGACAGATGTATGGCTACACCTTC
CDR3: CASSPGQMYGYTF

length: 13
size: .
D: .
J: TRBJ2-1
V: TRBV27
DNA: TGTGCCAGCACCAAGACAGGCTACAATGAGCAGTTCTTC
CDR3: CASTKTGYNEQFF

length: 14
size: few
D: .
J: TRBJ2-7
V: TRBV6-1
DNA: TGTGCCAGCAGTGAAGCGTCCTACAGGGTCGAGCAGTACTTC
CDR3: CASSEASYRVEQYF